This TCR beta chain was profiled in a study of low-dose radiotherapy and immunotherapy resistance in tumors. About the research overall: Individuals in Cohort 2 had 1 Gy per fraction every two weeks, adding up to 13 Gy over 26 weeks. Daily oral aspirin at 300 mg began on cycle 1 day 1 and lasted four cycles.

Alpha and beta chains were covered, as first-strand cDNA relied on TRAV- and TRBV-specific primers. TCR amplification involved 20 PCR cycles with a constant-region primer and V-primer adapter. In vitro transcription amplified the mRNA that had been isolated. TCRdb re-derived calls from the reads in MiXCR, one entry per CDR3 protein. Here the sample spans 100,000 or so distinct CDR3 sequences, around 21% being singletons. This CDR3 spans 15 amino acids. Germline V lookup: CDR1 SGHAT, CDR2 FQNNGV. Unmatched junction bases numbered 4, after V lost 2 bases and J lost 6 bases. Noted time point: after trial treatment. Described treatment: LDRT plus nivolumab, ipilimumab, low-dose cyclophosphamide and aspirin (RACIN trial).

The chain employs TRBV11-2 and TRBJ1-6, with TRBD1 matching 7 bases. Here the sequenced sample was PBMCs, taken after low-dose radiotherapy plus immunotherapy. The origin of this receptor is a male donor with prostate cancer. This CDR3 reads CASSLRRGPNSPLHF. CDR3 coding DNA: TGTGCCAGCAGCTTACGGAGGGGGCCTAATTCACCCCTCCACTTT.